This T cell receptor (beta chain) was obtained from a study of Ad26.COV2.S vaccination and SARS-CoV-2 variants (TCRdb year 2021). The study in broad terms: Vaccine-arm donors were drawn from COV1001, a multicentre, randomized, double-blind, placebo-controlled phase I-IIa trial of Ad26.COV2.S in healthy adults. Investigators remained blinded to trial group allocation during experiments and outcome assessment. Ad26.COV2.S was administered intramuscularly at a dose of 5x10^10 or 1x10^11 viral particles, either as one shot or as two shots given 56 days apart. Trial participants were randomized into five groups of five: low-dose or high-dose Ad26.COV2.S given once or twice, or placebo on both occasions. TCRbeta repertoire sequencing was used to assess the specificity and breadth of SARS-CoV-2-reactive T cell receptors after Ad26.COV2.S vaccination. A total of 32 samples were included in the TCR-sequenced set, comprising about 20 Ad26.COV2.S vaccine recipients, 5 placebo recipients and 8 SARS-CoV-2 convalescent individuals.

This clone was seen a single time. This receptor's antigen is unknown. No base quality values were provided; no much bigger clone lies one nucleotide off. Its CDR3 holds 14 amino acids, cysteine through phenylalanine. Just CDR3 DNA is preserved here, 42 bases in frame from base 1. For this chain, trimming is 8 bases at the V end and 3 bases at the J end, and the number of junction bases without a gene match is 6. CDR1 SNHLY and CDR2 FYNNEI were looked up in the germline V gene. The immunoSEQ Assay was used to sequence TCRbeta CDR3 regions. After extraction, genomic DNA underwent amplification by bias-controlled multiplex PCR, followed by high-throughput sequencing. On the study's bioinformatics: To quantify the absolute abundance of each unique TCRbeta CDR3 region, sequences were collapsed and filtered. T cell fraction was estimated by normalizing TCRbeta template counts to usable DNA, with usable DNA measured through amplification of reference genes found in all nucleated cells. Repertoire TCRs were annotated as SARS-CoV-2-specific by exact matching of V gene, CDR3 amino acid sequence and J gene to a known reactive TCR set. The reference SARS-CoV-2 TCR set was obtained from MIRA and was filtered for enrichment in COVID-19-positive ImmuneCODE repertoires, whereby public or cross-reactive TCRs were removed. Drawing on the MIRA antigens, annotated TCRs were analysed further at the level of specific ORF or position within ORF. Depth was the summed frequency of annotated unique rearrangements, while breadth was defined as annotated unique rearrangements over total unique productive rearrangements. Group comparisons of TCR breadth used two-sided Wilcoxon rank-sum tests. TCRdb retrieved this table from immuneACCESS and kept in-frame rearrangements only. Not all clones are present; in checked studies, unresolved V genes account for under half, and no reason is known for the remainder. The V and J calls and clone size are taken from that table; D and trimming were inferred from the DNA. Present in this sample are around 380,000 clones, 80% to 90% of which were seen just once. The ten largest clones represent 3% to 3.5% of the sample.

Paper-wide results and their limitations: Higher spike-specific TCR breadth was observed in Ad26.COV2.S recipients than in placebo recipients (P = 0.0014). Non-spike TCR breadth was comparable between vaccine and placebo recipients, consistent with the vaccine containing only spike. The authors noted that the TCR breadth and depth analyses may have underestimated total T cell responses. After vaccination, spike-specific CD8+ and CD4+ T cell responses were reported to show substantial breadth. Comparing responses between vaccine doses or regimens was not something the study was powered to do.

The treatment or condition label, read with the paper, signifies: over 15 received Ad26.COV2.S at low or high dose, single or two shots; roughly five received placebo; per-sample allocation not given. Repertoires of vaccine and placebo recipients were sequenced from samples collected on day 63 after the first injection. Between 29 July and 7 August 2020, Cohort 1b enrolled about 27 adults aged 18-55 years at one site in Boston, USA. Ad26.COV2.S was a replication-incompetent adenovirus type 26 vector expressing a prefusion-stabilized SARS-CoV-2 spike protein from the original Wuhan strain. The TCR sequence derives from a person between 18 and 65 years old who received the Ad26.COV2.S COVID-19 vaccine or a placebo. Here the chain combines TRBV2 and TRBJ2-2, with TRBD2 identical over 7 junction bases. Sample: peripheral blood, taken in a trial of Ad26.COV2.S vaccine versus placebo. The bases are TGTGCCAGCTCCAAGGGGAGGGACACCGGGGAGCTGTTTTTT. Translation gives CASSKGRDTGELFF.